A selection of T cell receptor beta chains follows, all from one sample in a study of cytomegalovirus exposure and HLA in healthy donors. The assay was immunoSEQ multiplex PCR, and TCRdb's table has in-frame clones only and misses some. The repertoire has roughly 95,000 clones, 82% of them found once; the top ten carry about 3.4%. Sequencing was done on a sample of PBMCs. These receptors all come from a man aged 25 to 40 in good health and CMV-seropositive. Each CDR3 is given without its conserved first and last residue.

j_call v_call cdr3_aa
TRBJ2-1 TRBV4-2 ASSQDGQASNEQF
TRBJ1-2 TRBV7-8 ASSLIGQGLGGYT
TRBJ1-1 TRBV5-5 ASSLTRSTEAF
TRBJ2-3 TRBV29-1 SVEDLAGVGTDTQY
TRBJ2-1 TRBV30 AWSPLAGQLYNEQF
TRBJ2-7 TRBV4-1 ASSQDGGRLSSYEQY
TRBJ1-2 TRBV19 ASSSQGAQVYGYT
TRBJ2-1 TRBV6-1 ASSEAMASGYNEQF
TRBJ2-3 TRBV9 ASSVVGAGAGDTQY
TRBJ2-7 TRBV7-2 ASSVTSGGDSAYEQY
TRBJ2-1 TRBV7-2 ASSLARGLYNEQF
TRBJ2-3 TRBV6-6 ASSYQGANTDTQY
TRBJ2-6 TRBV7-2 ASSLGGFGANVLT
TRBJ2-5 TRBV9 ASSADAGDQETQY
TRBJ2-1 TRBV5-4 ASSLGGEKQF
TRBJ1-4 TRBV21-1 ASSRRGVGEKLF
TRBJ2-1 TRBV28 ASTVGTGAQSSYNEQF
TRBJ1-6 TRBV5-6 ASSLGDRYNSPLH